The 13 T cell receptor beta chains below all came from one sample that was sequenced in a study of T cells in Graves' hyperthyroidism and ophthalmopathy (dated by TCRdb to the late 2010s). Library prep was done by multiplex PCR. The run used an Illumina HiSeq 2000. TCR beta CDR3 regions were amplified from RNA transcripts. For the first round of RT-PCR on the TCR CDR3, the HTBI primer set was used together with the Qiagen OneStep RT-PCR kit. In TCRdb, the public reads were trimmed at Q25 with fastp and aligned with MiXCR, with productive beta chains retained. Every distinct CDR3 protein forms one entry, paired with its most common genes and DNA. The sample has about 690,000 distinct CDR3 sequences on record, 17% of them singletons. The ten biggest clones cover roughly a sixth of the sample. The sequencing sample was made of blood. The receptors shown here come from a man between 45 and 60 years old with Graves' hyperthyroidism.

The V gene is TRBV19, the J gene TRBJ2-2, with 8 bases fitting TRBD1. V was pared by 5 bases and J by 7 bases, with 9 bases of the junction left unmatched. CDR1 is LNHDA, CDR2 SQIVND, per germline (reference sequence). This CDR3 contains 15 residues. The CDR3 DNA sequence: TGTGCCAGTAGTCCAAGGACAGGGATGGGCGGGGAGCTGTTTTTT. It yields the protein CASSPRTGMGGELFF.

This sequence joins TRBV27 and TRBJ2-5, with 9 nucleotides matching TRBD2. This CDR3 comprises 14 residues. Germline CDR1 reads MNHEY; CDR2 reads SMNVEV (reference sequence). V trimming: 7 bases; J trimming: 4 bases; junction bases outside the gene matches: 7. The DNA of the CDR3 is TGTGCCAGCACCATAGCGGGAGTCGCAGAGACCCAGTACTTC. Its translation is CASTIAGVAETQYF.

The table lists this clonotype with a few counts. The chain links TRBV18 to TRBJ2-2; TRBD2 matches 9 bases. Germline assignment: CDR1 KGHSH and CDR2 LQKENI. The CDR3 extends over 16 amino acids. Germline trimming cut 5 bases from V and 4 bases from J; bases unmatched to any gene: 8. The CDR3 spells CASSSLAGESTGELFF. The CDR3 DNA sequence: TGTGCCAGCTCATCGTTAGCGGGAGAGAGCACCGGGGAGCTGTTTTTT. Drawing the rest from reference TRBV18 and TRBJ2-2, the complete variable domain is NAGVMQNPRHLVRRRGQEARLRCSPMKGHSHVYWYRQLPEEGLKFMVYLQKENIIDESGMPKERFSAEFPKEGPSILRIQQVVRGDSAAYFCASSSLAGESTGELFFGEGSRLTVL.

The chain recombines TRBV5-1 with TRBJ2-3; D remains unclear. Between the trimmed V and J ends, which lost 5 bases and 0 bases, there was a span of 13 bases. The CDR3 loop spans 15 amino acids. Germline V gene data show CDR1 as SGHRS and CDR2 as YFSETQ. This chain's CDR3 is CASREVPESTDTQYF. The CDR3 coding sequence is TGCGCCAGCAGAGAGGTCCCCGAGAGCACAGATACGCAGTATTTT.

In its sample, this clonotype was seen many times. V and J are TRBV2 and TRBJ1-4; D not resolved. The CDR3 has 14 residues. V was pared by 7 bases and J by 0 bases, with 9 bases between. Germline-derived CDR1 and CDR2 are SNHLY and FYNNEI. CDR3 region: CASTAGATNEKLFF. DNA of the CDR3: TGTGCCAGCACCGCGGGAGCAACTAATGAAAAACTGTTTTTT.

This clonotype was recorded only once. The V gene is TRBV7-6, the J gene TRBJ1-1; D not resolved. CDR1 SGHVS and CDR2 FNYEAQ come from the germline V gene. This CDR3 is 14 amino acids long. Trimming pared 0 bases from V and 1 base from J, leaving 6 bases between. The CDR3 here is CASSLAPENTEAFF. The CDR3 nucleotides are TGTGCCAGCAGCTTAGCCCCAGAGAACACTGAAGCTTTCTTT.

This clonotype has ten or more counts. This chain joins TRBV2 and TRBJ2-7, with 11 bases aligning to TRBD2. V shed 9 bases and J 2 bases; nucleotides not matched to a gene: 6. Germline V gives CDR1 SNHLY, CDR2 FYNNEI. CDR3 size: 14 residues. The CDR3 region is CARSGTSGAYEQYF. The CDR3 DNA is TGTGCCAGGTCAGGGACTAGCGGAGCCTACGAGCAGTACTTC.

V is TRBV7-6 and J is TRBJ2-1; TRBD2 matches 7 bases. Germline CDR1 and CDR2: SGHVS and FNYEAQ. The ends lost 5 bases at V and 8 bases at J; junction bases unmatched: 15. This CDR3 spans 16 amino acids. The DNA of the CDR3 is TGTGCCAGCAGCCCGCCCGGGAGGCAGGGTGGCGATGAGCAGTTCTTC. Translating gives CASSPPGRQGGDEQFF. Based on the CDR3 plus reference TRBV7-6 and TRBJ2-1, the full variable domain is GAGVSQSPRYKVTKRGQDVALRCDPISGHVSLYWYRQALGQGPEFLTYFNYEAQQDKSGLPNDRFSAERPEGSISTLTIQRTEQRDSAMYRCASSPPGRQGGDEQFFGPGTRLTVL.

This clonotype was counted many times. The chain uses TRBV28 and TRBJ2-7, with 7 bases that match TRBD1. V trimming: 4 bases; J trimming: 5 bases; junction bases outside the gene matches: 11. Germline V gene lookup returns CDR1 MDHEN and CDR2 SYDVKM. The CDR3 contains 15 residues. In DNA, the CDR3 is TGTGCCAGCAGTTCCCCGGCCGGGACAGAACACGAGCAGTACTTC. Translation gives CASSSPAGTEHEQYF.

The sample holds a few counts of this clonotype. This rearrangement joins TRBV2 to TRBJ2-1; no clear D. Trimming took off 10 bases at V and 0 bases at J, with 19 bases between the two ends. This CDR3 has 16 amino acids. CDR1 is SNHLY, CDR2 FYNNEI, per germline. The CDR3 protein is CAILIPPKSSYNEQFF. The CDR3 nucleotides read TGTGCCATCCTGATCCCTCCGAAAAGCTCCTACAATGAGCAGTTCTTC.

About this clonotype itself: This may come from a read error, since a much larger clone is one base off. The rearrangement uses TRBV7-9 and TRBJ2-5; D possibly corresponds to TRBD1 (6 bases). This CDR3 is built from 15 residues. The V end was cut by 7 bases, the J end by 5 bases, with 20 bases between. Germline V gene data show CDR1 as SEHNR and CDR2 as FQNEAQ (reference sequence). The CDR3 bases are TGTGCCAGCACCCCACTCAGGGGCCCAGCGGAGACCCAGTACTTC. Protein: CASTPLRGPAETQYF.

V usage is TRBV19 and J usage is TRBJ2-2; D uncertain. V was pared by 3 bases and J by 8 bases, with 10 bases between. The CDR3 length is 13 residues. Germline lookup yields CDR1 LNHDA and CDR2 SQIVND (reference sequence). CDR3 DNA sequence: TGTGCCAGTAGTATCTACAGTCTGGGGGAGCTGTTTTTT. This codes for CASSIYSLGELFF.

This clonotype was detected ten times or more. The V and J genes are TRBV28 and TRBJ2-5; 7 bases are a match to TRBD1. Germline loops: CDR1 MDHEN, CDR2 SYDVKM. Trimming removed 5 bases from V and 2 bases from J; junction bases left unmatched: 5. There are 14 residues in the CDR3. CDR3 protein: CASSPSDRQETQYF. In nucleotides, the CDR3 is TGTGCCAGCAGTCCCTCGGACAGGCAAGAGACCCAGTACTTC. The variable domain in full, with the rest retrieved from reference TRBV28 and TRBJ2-5, is DVKVTQSSRYLVKRTGEKVFLECVQDMDHENMFWYRQDPGLGLRLIYFSYDVKMKEKGDIPEGYSVSREKKERFSLILESASTNQTSMYLCASSPSDRQETQYFGPGTRLLVL.